This T cell receptor (beta chain) was recorded in a study of T cells in Graves' hyperthyroidism and ophthalmopathy (dated by TCRdb to the late 2010s). In the study overall: Peripheral blood samples were taken at the time of initial diagnosis, prior to any treatment. In roughly six Graves' hyperthyroidism patients, the study also compared T-cell repertoires from thyroid tissue with T-cell repertoires from blood. The paper describes TCR Vbeta CDR3 sequencing of about 140 peripheral blood samples, made up of approximately 40 ophthalmopathy patients, roughly 80 hyperthyroidism patients and 17 progressor patients. Once sampling was done, hyperthyroidism patients were given methimazole at a starting dose of 30 mg daily, whereas ophthalmopathy patients were given high-dose intravenous methylprednisolone. The approximately 90 discovery patients were randomly split 7:3 into training and test sets. An independent validation cohort of around 19 hyperthyroidism patients and some 15 patients who later progressed to ophthalmopathy tested prospective prediction of ophthalmopathy. To identify distinguishing TCR V-J signatures, a discovery cohort of 100 patients was used, comprising 43 with Graves' ophthalmopathy and 55 to 65 with stable Graves' hyperthyroidism.

V was cut back by 3 bases and J by 3 bases, leaving a gap of 6 bases between them. CDR1 and CDR2, per the germline V gene, are SNHLY and FYNNEI. There are 13 amino acids in the CDR3, from cysteine to phenylalanine inclusive. Of all the DNA, just the CDR3 is kept, 39 bases in frame from base 1. Points the paper makes about the study in general: In cross-validation, a model built on a 13 V-J signature told ophthalmopathy apart from stable hyperthyroidism with approximately 90% sensitivity and around 81% specificity, and in testing the same model reached 80%/75%. Most expanded thyroid clonotypes (frequency above 0.001) were also detected in blood, a finding suggesting that blood repertoires may reflect thyroid immune responses. Sample size was not statistically predetermined, and blinding of investigators to group allocation was not performed. In validation, the model predicted progression to ophthalmopathy with 55% to 71% sensitivity and around 72% specificity, a median of 6.5 months before onset.

Amplification of TCR beta CDR3 regions was carried out from RNA transcripts. A first-round RT-PCR of the TCR CDR3 used the HTBI primer set with the Qiagen OneStep RT-PCR kit. Libraries were constructed in a second round of multiplex PCR, after which size selection and purification were carried out. Libraries were sequenced paired-end with 100 bp reads on an Illumina HiSeq2000. The study's own analysis went as follows. SOAPnuke was used to process the raw data, throwing out any read that contained adapters or uncalled bases, had a mean Phred below 15, or lacked an exact constant-primer or identifier match. COPE v1.2.5 was used to merge high-quality paired reads, and clonotypes were defined as unique nucleotide sequences. MiTCR v1.1 was used to align clonotypes to the IMGT TRBV, TRBD and TRBJ reference segments. Only V-J combinations with frequency above 0.0001, covering 99% to 99.2% of repertoires, were analysed. A TCS score was defined as the ratio of F50 (clonal expansion) to E x V (chaos), with BLOSUM62-based TCRdist applied between CDR3 peptides within each V-J. Welch's t-statistics and random forest reduced roughly 530 V-J features to around 14, which were used in a naive Bayes classifier (R e1071). TCRdb trimmed public reads at Q25 via fastp, called clones via MiXCR and kept in-frame beta chains. Every CDR3 protein is listed once, alongside the most common genes and DNA of its rows. The V and J calls were determined by TCRdb, not by the authors. Present in this sample are approximately 300,000 distinct CDR3 sequences, about 19% of which were seen just once. The ten most abundant clones make up roughly 39% of the sample.

In the ophthalmopathy patients, disease was moderately to severely active, with a Clinical Activity Score of 3 or more, a NOSPECS grade of 4 or more, and a duration of less than 3 months. Patients with uncontrolled infections, other autoimmune diseases, pregnancy or lactation were excluded. Diagnoses relied on clinical symptoms, serum thyroxine and TRAb, thyroid ultrasound and orbital computed tomography. PBMCs were isolated from about 9.2 ml of fresh peripheral blood by Ficoll-Paque density gradient centrifugation. Total RNA was extracted using Trizol reagent, and RNA quality was assessed on an Agilent 2100 Bioanalyzer. This clonotype was seen repeatedly, ten times or more. The antigen this receptor binds is unknown. Qualities for individual bases were not recorded, and no much larger clone is one base off.

The TCR comes from a man aged 45 to 65 with Graves' ophthalmopathy. The specimen sequenced was blood. This chain is built from TRBV2 and TRBJ1-5; the D gene is unclear. The encoded CDR3 is CASSEDLNQPQHF. The nucleotide sequence is TGTGCCAGCAGTGAGGACCTCAATCAGCCCCAGCATTTT.